The next 32 T cell receptor beta chains were all read from a single sample in a study of blood T cell repertoires in COVID-19. The repertoire was sequenced with immunoSEQ multiplex PCR; TCRdb's copy has only in-frame clones and lacks some. Counted here are 70,000 to 100,000 clones, about 83% occurring once; the ten biggest clones make up 15% to 20%. Specimen: peripheral blood. All receptors derive from a woman aged 55 to 70 with COVID-19, enrolled during active disease.

This rearrangement joins TRBV4-3 to TRBJ2-7; possible D gene TRBD1, 6 bases. Germline CDR1 and CDR2: LGHNA and YSLEER. V lost 2 bases and J lost 5, with 16 bases in between. The CDR3 totals 15 residues. CDR3 sequence: CASSQLGTSLDEQYF. CDR3 coding DNA: TGCGCCAGCAGCCAACTGGGGACAAGCTTAGACGAGCAGTACTTC.

This clone appeared a single time. The rearrangement links TRBV19 to TRBJ1-2; 8 nucleotides agree with TRBD1. CDR1 and CDR2 from the germline V gene are LNHDA and SQIVND (reference sequence). The CDR3 sequence is 14 residues long. V dropped 10 bases and J dropped 1; count of bases not matched to a gene: 8. The CDR3 here is CATTLRGHNYGYTF. CDR3 sequence (DNA): TGTGCCACCACGCTCAGGGGGCATAACTATGGCTACACCTTC. The full variable domain, its missing parts supplied by reference TRBV19 and TRBJ1-2, is DGGITQSPKYLFRKEGQNVTLSCEQNLNHDAMYWYRQDPGQGLRLIYYSQIVNDFQKGDIAEGYSVSREKKESFPLTVTSAQKNPTAFYLCATTLRGHNYGYTFGSGTRLTVV.

Of note for this clone: Compared with germline, one end of the junction differs, possibly owing to a read error. This same CDR3 is encoded by further DNA sequences in the sample. The J gene is TRBJ2-7, the V gene TRBV27; the match to TRBD2 covers 9 bases. This CDR3 has 15 residues. Germline V gives CDR1 MNHEY, CDR2 SMNVEV (reference sequence). The CDR3 coding sequence is TGTGCCAGCAGTCCGAAAGCGGGGGGAAGTTACGAGCAATACTTC. It translates to CASSPKAGGSYEQYF.

The chain links TRBV7-2 to TRBJ1-1; TRBD1 is a possible D gene (5 bases). This CDR3 region has 15 residues. V was shortened by 1 base and J by 5 bases, with 14 bases between the two germline ends. CDR1 is SGHTA, CDR2 FQGNSA, per germline. The DNA for the CDR3 is TGTGCCAGCAGCTTAGATTCGACAGTAAGGACTGAAGCTTTCTTT. Its translation is CASSLDSTVRTEAFF. Full variable domain (remainder filled in from reference TRBV7-2 and TRBJ1-1): GAGVSQSPSNKVTEKGKDVELRCDPISGHTALYWYRQSLGQGLEFLIYFQGNSAPDKSGLPSDRFSAERTGGSVSTLTIQRTQQEDSAVYLCASSLDSTVRTEAFFGQGTRLTVV.

The chain joins TRBV6-5 to TRBJ1-2; D is undetermined. The CDR3 spans 11 residues. The germline V gene encodes CDR1 MNHEY and CDR2 SVGAGI. V lost 8 bases, J lost 2 bases, and 6 bases lay in between. The CDR3 DNA follows: TGTGCCAGCCGAGCCAACTATGGCTACACCTTC. Protein: CASRANYGYTF.

In DNA form, the CDR3 reads TGTGCCAGCACCCGAAGCGGGGGCGCGCCTGAAGCTTTCTTT. This gives the protein CASTRSGGAPEAFF. The rearrangement links TRBV7-9 to TRBJ1-1; maybe TRBD1 (6 bases). Trimming took off 7 bases at V and 6 bases at J, with 18 bases between the two ends. The V gene's germline CDR1 is SEHNR and CDR2 FQNEAQ (reference sequence). The CDR3 has 14 residues.

The gene calls are TRBV6-5 and TRBJ2-1, with a possible D match to TRBD1 (7 bases). Trimming took off 2 bases at V and 4 bases at J, with 15 bases between the two ends. The CDR3 spans 16 residues. Germline V gene lookup returns CDR1 MNHEY and CDR2 SVGAGI. The CDR3 loop is CASSYTPQGGYNEQFF. Written as DNA, the CDR3 is TGTGCCAGCAGTTACACCCCCCAGGGGGGTTACAATGAGCAGTTCTTC.

This chain uses TRBV12-5 with TRBJ2-1, with 10 bases that match TRBD1. V was clipped by 1 base and J by 5 bases; unmatched bases: 5. The germline gives CDR1 LGHNT, CDR2 FRNRAP. The CDR3 has 16 residues. The CDR3 sequence is CASGLAAGTGDNEQFF. CDR3 nucleotide sequence: TGTGCTAGTGGTTTGGCCGCCGGGACAGGGGACAATGAGCAGTTCTTC.

This clone was recorded once. This chain connects TRBV7-9 to TRBJ1-2; D possibly corresponds to TRBD1 (6 bases). With 3 bases removed from V and 7 bases from J, the gap between germline ends came to 15 bases. This CDR3 is 14 amino acids long. Germline assignment: CDR1 SEHNR and CDR2 FQNEAQ (reference sequence). The CDR3 sequence is CASSFTGSRSGYTF. The CDR3 region has the DNA TGTGCCAGCAGCTTCACAGGGTCTCGGTCTGGCTACACCTTC.

The CDR3 nucleotides are TGTGCCAGCAGTGAAACGGCGGTGAGCTCCTATAATTCACCCCTCCACTTT. It translates to CASSETAVSSYNSPLHF. The chain couples TRBV2 to TRBJ1-6; no reliable D call. Per germline, CDR1 SNHLY and CDR2 FYNNEI. The length of the CDR3 is 17 residues. Trimming removed 2 bases at V and 0 bases at J, with 11 bases between.

Only one count was recorded for this clone. The chain uses TRBV7-2 and TRBJ2-5; 10 bases are a match to TRBD2. V was pared by 2 bases and J by 5 bases, with 5 bases of the junction left unmatched. Germline V lookup: CDR1 SGHTA, CDR2 FQGNSA. This CDR3 is built from 15 residues. The CDR3 region is CASSLTAGGRETQYF. The CDR3 DNA is TGTGCCAGCAGCTTAACAGCGGGGGGGCGCGAGACCCAGTACTTC.

The chain is built from TRBV6-5 and TRBJ1-2; D may be TRBD1 (6 bases). The germline V gene encodes CDR1 MNHEY and CDR2 SVGAGI. V lost 7 bases to trimming and J lost 8 bases, with 14 bases between them. The CDR3 loop spans 12 amino acids. Written as DNA, the CDR3 is TGTGCCAGCAAGACCGAGGGACAAGGCTACACCTTC. This translates into CASKTEGQGYTF.

This sequence joins TRBV18 and TRBJ2-7; 9 bases line up with TRBD1. The V gene end was trimmed by 8 bases and the J gene end by 7 bases; junction bases not matched to a gene: 6. Germline loops: CDR1 KGHSH, CDR2 LQKENI. This CDR3 has 12 residues. The CDR3 loop is CASEGTGREQYF. The CDR3 nucleotides read TGTGCCAGCGAAGGGACAGGGAGAGAGCAGTACTTC. Full variable domain (outside the CDR3, taken from reference TRBV18 and TRBJ2-7): NAGVMQNPRHLVRRRGQEARLRCSPMKGHSHVYWYRQLPEEGLKFMVYLQKENIIDESGMPKERFSAEFPKEGPSILRIQQVVRGDSAAYFCASEGTGREQYFGPGTRLTVT.

This sequence joins TRBV3-1 (or the pseudogene TRBV3-2) and TRBJ2-2, with 12 nucleotides matching TRBD2. CDR1 and CDR2 from the germline V gene are LGHDT and YNNKEL (reference sequence). Losses at the gene ends were 4 bases for V and 5 bases for J; bases not matched to a gene: 8. The CDR3 loop spans 17 amino acids. The CDR3 reads CASSLRLAGALTGELFF. The CDR3 DNA reads TGTGCCAGCAGCCTCCGACTAGCGGGGGCCTTAACCGGGGAGCTGTTTTTT.

The genes are TRBV11-2 and TRBJ1-6; no clear D gene. The CDR3 runs to 17 residues. CDR1 and CDR2 from the germline V gene are SGHAT and FQNNGV. Trimming cost V 1 base and J 6 bases, with 16 bases left between them. CDR3 bases: TGTGCCAGCAGCTTAGTATACAGCCAAGACCCTAATTCACCCCTCCACTTT. Translated: CASSLVYSQDPNSPLHF. Filled out from reference TRBV11-2 and TRBJ1-6, the complete variable domain reads EAGVAQSPRYKIIEKRQSVAFWCNPISGHATLYWYQQILGQGPKLLIQFQNNGVVDDSQLPKDRFSAERLKGVDSTLKIQPAKLEDSAVYLCASSLVYSQDPNSPLHFGNGTRLTVT.

The J gene is TRBJ1-2, the V gene TRBV6-6, with D perhaps TRBD1 (5 bases). Germline assignment: CDR1 MNHNY and CDR2 SVGAGI (reference sequence). The length of the CDR3 is 13 residues. V was shortened by 7 bases and J by 4 bases, with 13 bases between the two germline ends. The CDR3 is CASTLGLAYGYTF. The CDR3 nucleotides are TGTGCCAGCACCCTGGGACTAGCCTATGGCTACACCTTC.

The chain joins TRBV7-9 to TRBJ1-4; D is uncertain. The germline gives CDR1 SEHNR, CDR2 FQNEAQ (reference sequence). Trimming left V 1 base short and J 8 bases short, with 14 bases between. The CDR3 is 15 amino acids. CDR3 region: CASSLGFGIEEKLFF. CDR3 DNA: TGTGCCAGCAGCTTAGGTTTCGGGATTGAAGAAAAACTGTTTTTT.

This clone was observed once. The CDR3, as DNA: TGTGCCATCAGTACAGGTGAAAATGAAAAACTGTTTTTT. It translates to CAISTGENEKLFF. The chain carries TRBV10-3 and TRBJ1-4; D perhaps matches TRBD1 (5 bases). The V and J ends lost 5 bases and 5 bases respectively, with 9 bases between them. The CDR3 has 13 residues. The germline gives CDR1 ENHRY, CDR2 SYGVKD.

This clone was counted a single time. The rearrangement links TRBV28 to TRBJ1-1; TRBD1 might be the D (6 bases). The germline gives CDR1 MDHEN, CDR2 SYDVKM. Trimming took off 0 bases at V and 1 base at J, with 12 bases between the two ends. The CDR3 contains 16 residues. CDR3 nucleotide sequence: TGTGCCAGCAGTTTATGGATCCAGGGGCCGAACACTGAAGCTTTCTTT. It yields the protein CASSLWIQGPNTEAFF.

The CDR3 DNA reads TGTGCCAGCTCACCAAAACAGCTCAATCAGCCCCAGCATTTT. Its protein product is CASSPKQLNQPQHF. The chain recombines TRBV18 with TRBJ1-5; no clear D gene. Germline assignment: CDR1 KGHSH and CDR2 LQKENI. This CDR3 region has 14 residues. Trimming took off 2 bases at V and 3 bases at J, with 8 bases between the two ends.

The rearrangement links TRBV30 to TRBJ2-5, with 7 bases that match TRBD1. The CDR3 totals 16 residues. The ends lost 4 bases at V and 4 bases at J; junction bases unmatched: 15. Germline V CDR1 and CDR2: GTSNPN, SVGIG (reference sequence). Here the CDR3 DNA reads TGTGCCTGGACCCGATCCGGGACAGCGATGTTAGAGACCCAGTACTTC. Translating gives CAWTRSGTAMLETQYF.

The V call is TRBV11-2, the J call TRBJ2-1; tentatively, D is TRBD2 (5 bases). CDR3 size: 15 residues. Trimming left V 3 bases short and J 2 bases short, with 11 bases between. Germline CDR1 is SGHAT and CDR2 is FQNNGV. This CDR3 is CASSFLATAYNEQFF. The CDR3 bases are TGTGCCAGCAGCTTCCTAGCCACAGCCTACAATGAGCAGTTCTTC.

This clone was seen just once. This rearrangement joins TRBV19 to TRBJ1-5; the match to TRBD1 covers 10 bases. Looked up from germline, CDR1 is LNHDA and CDR2 is SQIVND (reference sequence). The CDR3 totals 16 residues. The trim removed 3 bases at V and 4 bases at J, leaving 6 bases unmatched. CDR3 sequence (DNA): TGTGCCAGTAGTATCCCCCGGGACAGGGGTAATCAGCCCCAGCATTTT. Amino acids: CASSIPRDRGNQPQHF.

The genes are TRBV19 and TRBJ2-7; weak D call: TRBD2 (7 bases). From germline, CDR1 is LNHDA and CDR2 SQIVND (reference sequence). Deletions cut 5 bases from V and 3 bases from J, with 26 bases between. The CDR3 runs to 18 residues. CDR3 region: CASSPSVLPGRGLYEQYF. DNA of the CDR3: TGTGCCAGTAGTCCCTCCGTTCTACCAGGGCGGGGGCTCTACGAGCAGTACTTC.

The chain uses TRBV10-3 and TRBJ2-7; 9 bases fit TRBD1. V lost 6 bases to trimming and J lost 5 bases; unmatched junction nucleotides: 2. Germline V gene lookup returns CDR1 ENHRY and CDR2 SYGVKD. CDR3 size: 12 residues. The CDR3 protein is CAISGTGNEQYF. The CDR3 DNA reads as TGTGCCATCAGCGGGACAGGGAACGAGCAGTACTTC.

This chain joins TRBV10-3 and TRBJ1-5, with 11 bases fitting TRBD1. V shed 3 bases, J shed 5 bases, and the junction held 6 bases outside the gene matches. The CDR3 runs to 16 residues. Per germline, CDR1 ENHRY and CDR2 SYGVKD. The CDR3 DNA reads as TGTGCCATCAGTGAACAGGACAGGGGGCAGGATCAGCCCCAGCATTTT. Its protein is CAISEQDRGQDQPQHF.

This clone has just one count. The chain uses TRBV5-1 and TRBJ1-1, with D perhaps matching TRBD1 (5 bases). This CDR3 has 14 amino acids. The ends were cut back, 4 bases at V and 1 base at J, with 11 bases in the middle. Germline V lookup: CDR1 SGHRS, CDR2 YFSETQ. The chain's CDR3 is CASSRQTANTEAFF. The CDR3 coding sequence is TGCGCCAGCAGCCGCCAGACAGCGAACACTGAAGCTTTCTTT.

The chain couples TRBV30 to TRBJ1-2, with a possible D match to TRBD1 (5 bases). The CDR3 length is 11 residues. Between the trimmed V and J ends, which lost 7 bases and 1 base, there was a span of 7 bases. In germline, CDR1 is GTSNPN, CDR2 SVGIG (reference sequence). The CDR3 reads CALQVNYGYTF. Written as DNA, the CDR3 is TGTGCCTTACAGGTTAACTATGGCTACACCTTC.

This rearrangement joins TRBV11-1 to TRBJ2-3; TRBD2 agrees at 8 bases. Germline V gene sequence: CDR1 SGHAT, CDR2 FQDESV (reference sequence). The CDR3 runs 17 residues. The junction had 11 bases not matched to a gene; V was cut back by 0 bases and J by 6 bases. CDR3 amino acids: CASSLASPGGGQDTQYF. CDR3 nucleotides: TGTGCCAGCAGCTTAGCGTCCCCGGGGGGGGGCCAGGATACGCAGTATTTT.

This clone was observed a handful of times. This chain links TRBV7-9 with TRBJ1-3; tentatively, D is TRBD1 (5 bases). Germline CDR1 and CDR2: SEHNR and FQNEAQ (reference sequence). This CDR3 has 17 residues. Trimming pared 1 base from V and 0 bases from J, leaving 13 bases between. In DNA, the CDR3 is TGTGCCAGCAGCTTAGTGGCCCGGGGACTCTCTGGAAACACCATATATTTT. This encodes CASSLVARGLSGNTIYF.

The chain couples TRBV19 to TRBJ1-1; a weak D match, TRBD1 (5 bases). The CDR3 is 13 amino acids. Germline values: CDR1 LNHDA, CDR2 SQIVND (reference sequence). The V end was cut by 10 bases, the J end by 4 bases, with 16 bases between. CDR3 sequence: CATSRDSTTEAFF. CDR3 DNA sequence: TGTGCCACCTCCCGGGACTCAACCACTGAAGCTTTCTTT.

This clone was seen only once. The CDR3 loop reads CASSPTGMGQNQEQYF. The CDR3 nucleotides are TGTGCCAGCAGCCCGACCGGAATGGGACAGAACCAAGAGCAGTACTTC. The rearrangement joins TRBV5-4 to TRBJ2-7; 7 bases agree with TRBD1. Trimming removed 4 bases from V and 7 bases from J; junction bases left unmatched: 17. This CDR3 contains 16 residues. The germline V gene encodes CDR1 SGHNT and CDR2 YYREEE (reference sequence).